These T cell receptor beta chains were read from a single sample in a study of cytomegalovirus exposure and HLA in healthy donors. The protocol was immunoSEQ multiplex PCR, while the TCRdb copy is restricted to in-frame clones and leaves out a portion. The sample holds 150,000 to 200,000 clones, 91% seen once. Sequenced: PBMCs. These receptors were obtained from a woman aged 18-29 years in good health and CMV-seropositive. CDR3s include the opening cysteine and the closing phenylalanine or tryptophan. D genes are given only for firm matches. Clone size, where shown, is once, few, many, or a class for clones that have expanded.

clone size,V gene,J gene,CDR3 length,D gene,CDR3 protein,CDR3 DNA
NA,TRBV2,TRBJ2-3,16,TRBD2,CASKALSGGAPDTQYF,TGTGCCAGCAAGGCACTTAGCGGGGGGGCCCCAGATACGCAGTATTTT
NA,TRBV7-9,TRBJ2-7,14,TRBD2,CASSQGLAGYEQYF,TGTGCCAGCAGCCAGGGACTAGCGGGCTACGAGCAGTACTTC
NA,TRBV19,TRBJ1-1,13,NA,CATQRSVNTEAFF,TGTGCCACCCAGAGGTCGGTGAACACTGAAGCTTTCTTT
NA,TRBV6-5,TRBJ2-5,14,NA,CASSRGTAQETQYF,TGTGCCAGCAGCCGCGGGACAGCACAAGAGACCCAGTACTTC
NA,TRBV6-1,TRBJ1-2,12,TRBD1,CASRTGDYGYTF,TGTGCCAGCAGGACAGGGGACTATGGCTACACCTTC
NA,TRBV4-2,TRBJ2-3,17,TRBD2,CASSQERTSGGTDTQYF,TGTGCCAGCAGCCAAGAGAGGACTAGCGGGGGCACAGATACGCAGTATTTT
NA,TRBV7-2,TRBJ2-7,16,NA,CASSLDLALSSYEQYF,TGTGCCAGCAGCTTAGATTTGGCCCTCAGCTCCTACGAGCAGTACTTC
NA,TRBV15,TRBJ2-7,14,TRBD1,CATSRAGTGFEQYF,TGTGCCACCAGCAGAGCCGGGACAGGGTTCGAGCAGTACTTC
NA,TRBV7-8,TRBJ2-5,11,NA,CASSFVETQYF,TGTGCCAGCAGCTTCGTGGAGACCCAGTACTTC
NA,TRBV9,TRBJ2-1,15,TRBD2,CASSVAAGGYNEQFF,TGTGCCAGCAGCGTAGCTGCGGGAGGCTACAATGAGCAGTTCTTC
once,TRBV10-3,TRBJ2-5,14,TRBD1,CAISQTGGRETQYF,TGTGCCATCAGTCAGACAGGGGGCAGAGAGACCCAGTACTTC
NA,TRBV28,TRBJ1-2,14,TRBD1,CASSLGGTAYGYTF,TGTGCCAGCAGTTTAGGGGGGACAGCCTATGGCTACACCTTC
NA,TRBV7-2,TRBJ1-2,15,TRBD1,CASSSRQGTIDGYTF,TGTGCCAGCAGCTCCAGACAGGGGACAATCGATGGCTACACCTTC
NA,TRBV27,TRBJ2-3,15,TRBD2,CASSFRGSSVDTQYF,TGTGCCAGCAGTTTCCGCGGGAGTTCGGTAGATACGCAGTATTTT
NA,TRBV4-1,TRBJ2-5,15,TRBD1,CASSNAGTGVGTQYF,TGCGCCAGCAGCAATGCCGGGACAGGGGTCGGGACCCAGTACTTC
NA,TRBV6-1,TRBJ1-5,11,NA,CASSLDQPQHF,TGTGCCAGCAGCCTAGATCAGCCCCAGCATTTT
NA,TRBV11-2,TRBJ2-5,15,TRBD2,CASSLLKSGGETQYF,TGTGCCAGCAGCTTATTAAAAAGCGGGGGAGAGACCCAGTACTTC
NA,TRBV28,TRBJ2-2,15,NA,CASSLSVRLTGELFF,TGTGCCAGCAGTTTATCGGTCCGACTCACCGGGGAGCTGTTTTTT
once,TRBV2,TRBJ1-5,15,NA,CASSGSGQSNQPQHF,TGTGCCAGCAGTGGGTCAGGGCAAAGCAATCAGCCCCAGCATTTT
NA,TRBV9,TRBJ1-1,15,NA,CASSKVTGWGTEAFF,TGTGCCAGCAGCAAAGTTACAGGGTGGGGAACTGAAGCTTTCTTT
once,TRBV4-1,TRBJ2-6,19,TRBD2,CASSQPRLAGGQGANVLTF,TGCGCCAGCAGCCAACCTCGACTAGCGGGAGGGCAAGGGGCCAACGTCCTGACTTTC
NA,TRBV5-1,TRBJ2-5,13,NA,CASSSQGGETQYF,TGCGCCAGCAGCTCACAGGGTGGGGAGACCCAGTACTTC